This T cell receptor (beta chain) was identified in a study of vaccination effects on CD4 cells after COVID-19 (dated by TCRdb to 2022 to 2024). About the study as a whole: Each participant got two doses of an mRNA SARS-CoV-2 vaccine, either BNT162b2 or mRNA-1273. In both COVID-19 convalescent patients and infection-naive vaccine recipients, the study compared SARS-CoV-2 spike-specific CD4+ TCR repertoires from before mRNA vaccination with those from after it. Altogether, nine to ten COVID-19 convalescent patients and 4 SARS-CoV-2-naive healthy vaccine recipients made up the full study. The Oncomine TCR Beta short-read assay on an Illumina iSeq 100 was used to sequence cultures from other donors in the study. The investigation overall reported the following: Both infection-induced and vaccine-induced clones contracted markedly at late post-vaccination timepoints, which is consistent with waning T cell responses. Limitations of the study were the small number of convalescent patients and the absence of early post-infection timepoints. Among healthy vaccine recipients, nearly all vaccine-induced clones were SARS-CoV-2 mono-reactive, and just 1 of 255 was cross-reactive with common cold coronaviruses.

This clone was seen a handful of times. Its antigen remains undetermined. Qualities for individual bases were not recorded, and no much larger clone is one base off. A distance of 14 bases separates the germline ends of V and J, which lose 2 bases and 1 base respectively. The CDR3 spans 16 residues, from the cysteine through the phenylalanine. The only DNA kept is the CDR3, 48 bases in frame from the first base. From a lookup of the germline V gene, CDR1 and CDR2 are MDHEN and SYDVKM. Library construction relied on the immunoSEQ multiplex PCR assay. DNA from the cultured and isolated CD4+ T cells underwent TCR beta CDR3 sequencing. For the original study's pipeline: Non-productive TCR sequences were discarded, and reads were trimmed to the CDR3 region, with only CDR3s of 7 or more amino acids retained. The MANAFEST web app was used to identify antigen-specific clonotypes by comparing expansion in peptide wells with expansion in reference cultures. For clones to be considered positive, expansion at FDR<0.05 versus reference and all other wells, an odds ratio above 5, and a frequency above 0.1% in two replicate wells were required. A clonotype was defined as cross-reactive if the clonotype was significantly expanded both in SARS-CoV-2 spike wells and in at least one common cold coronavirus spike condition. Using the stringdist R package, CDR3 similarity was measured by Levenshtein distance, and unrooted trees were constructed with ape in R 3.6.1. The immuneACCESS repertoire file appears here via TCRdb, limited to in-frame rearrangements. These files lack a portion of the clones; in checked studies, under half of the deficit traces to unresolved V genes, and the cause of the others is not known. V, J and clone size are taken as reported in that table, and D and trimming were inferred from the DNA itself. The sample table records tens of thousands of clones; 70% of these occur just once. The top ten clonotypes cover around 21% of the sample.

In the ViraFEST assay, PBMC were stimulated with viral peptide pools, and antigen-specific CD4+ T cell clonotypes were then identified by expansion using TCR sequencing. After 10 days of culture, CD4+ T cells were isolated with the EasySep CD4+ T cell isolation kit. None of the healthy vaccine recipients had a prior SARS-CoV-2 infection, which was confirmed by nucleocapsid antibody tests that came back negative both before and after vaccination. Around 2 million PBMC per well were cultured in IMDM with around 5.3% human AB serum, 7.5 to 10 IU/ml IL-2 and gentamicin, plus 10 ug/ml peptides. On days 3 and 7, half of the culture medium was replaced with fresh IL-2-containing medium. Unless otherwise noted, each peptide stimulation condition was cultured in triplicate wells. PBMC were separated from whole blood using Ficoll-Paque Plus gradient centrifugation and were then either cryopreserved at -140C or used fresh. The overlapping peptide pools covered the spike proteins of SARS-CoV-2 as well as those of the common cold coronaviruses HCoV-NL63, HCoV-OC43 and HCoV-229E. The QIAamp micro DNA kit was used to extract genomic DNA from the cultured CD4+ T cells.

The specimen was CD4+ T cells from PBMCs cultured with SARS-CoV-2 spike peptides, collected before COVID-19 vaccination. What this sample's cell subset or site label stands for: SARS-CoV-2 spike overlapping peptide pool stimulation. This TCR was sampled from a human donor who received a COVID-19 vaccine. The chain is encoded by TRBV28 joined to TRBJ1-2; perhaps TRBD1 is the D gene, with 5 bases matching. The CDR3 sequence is CASSLAQAGGNYGYTF. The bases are TGTGCCAGCAGTTTAGCACAGGCCGGAGGTAACTATGGCTACACCTTC.